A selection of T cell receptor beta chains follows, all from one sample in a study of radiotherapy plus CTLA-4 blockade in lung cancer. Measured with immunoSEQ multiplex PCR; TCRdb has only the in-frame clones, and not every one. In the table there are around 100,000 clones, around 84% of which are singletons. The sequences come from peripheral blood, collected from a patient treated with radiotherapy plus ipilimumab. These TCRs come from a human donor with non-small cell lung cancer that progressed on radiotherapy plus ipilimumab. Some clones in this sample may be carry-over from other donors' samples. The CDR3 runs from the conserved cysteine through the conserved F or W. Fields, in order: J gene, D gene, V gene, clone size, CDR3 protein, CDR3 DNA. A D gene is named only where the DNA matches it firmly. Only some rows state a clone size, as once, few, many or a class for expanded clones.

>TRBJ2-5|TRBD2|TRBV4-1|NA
CASSQGPFSGGDETQYF
TGCGCCAGCAGCCAAGGGCCCTTTAGCGGGGGAGACGAGACCCAGTACTTC
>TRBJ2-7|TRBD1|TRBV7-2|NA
CASSVGQGTAYEQYF
TGTGCCAGCAGCGTCGGACAGGGGACAGCCTACGAGCAGTACTTC
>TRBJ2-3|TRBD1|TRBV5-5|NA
CASSAKGQGDDMQYF
TGTGCCAGCAGCGCGAAAGGACAGGGGGACGATATGCAGTATTTT
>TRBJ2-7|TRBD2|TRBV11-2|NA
CASSLMAAGASYEQYF
TGTGCCAGCAGCCTCATGGCAGCGGGGGCCTCCTACGAGCAGTACTTC
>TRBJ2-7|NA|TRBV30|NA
CAWSPDWYEQYF
TGTGCCTGGAGCCCCGATTGGTACGAGCAGTACTTC
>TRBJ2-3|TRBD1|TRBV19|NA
CASNPGSGGGADTQYF
TGTGCCAGTAATCCCGGGTCAGGGGGTGGGGCAGATACGCAGTATTTT
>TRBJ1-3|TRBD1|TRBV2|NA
CASRGQGLNTIYF
TGTGCCAGCAGGGGACAGGGACTTAACACCATATATTTT
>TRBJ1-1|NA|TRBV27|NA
CATKSGNTEAFF
TGTGCCACCAAATCCGGGAACACTGAAGCTTTCTTT
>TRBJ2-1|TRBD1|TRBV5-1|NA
CASSSGQPYNEQFF
TGCGCCAGCAGCTCGGGACAGCCATACAATGAGCAGTTCTTC
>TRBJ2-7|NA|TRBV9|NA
CASSVGGGALGVQYF
TGTGCCAGCAGCGTAGGCGGTGGGGCATTGGGTGTGCAGTACTTC
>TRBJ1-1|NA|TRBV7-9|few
CASSFDGNTEAFF
TGTGCCAGCAGCTTCGACGGGAACACTGAAGCTTTCTTT